The present T cell receptor (beta chain) was sequenced within a study of T cell repertoires in cytomegalovirus infection. As for the study in general: CMV infection and matching HLA type were both indicated by public TCR beta signatures. Overall study results and limits: The cumulative frequency of public TCR beta families distinguished individuals who carried CMV together with the relevant HLA.

TCRdb processed the reads anew with MiXCR; each CDR3 protein has one entry. The sample consists of 490,000 or so distinct CDR3 sequences, 11% of them appearing once. Many counts were recorded for this clonotype. Its antigen is undetermined. V was cut by 2 bases and J by 9 bases, with 20 bases left in between. The CDR3 extends over 17 amino acids. Germline assignment: CDR1 SGHVS and CDR2 FQNEAQ. This clonotype was sampled from a human donor in good health (CMV status not recorded). Some clones in this sample may be carry-over from other donors' samples. The V and J genes are TRBV7-8 and TRBJ1-6; maybe TRBD1 (6 bases). Sequenced sample: PBMCs. As DNA, the CDR3 is TGTGCCAGCAGCTTATCTTCGGGGGACATTTGGTCTTCACCCCTCCACTTT. Its protein product is CASSLSSGDIWSSPLHF.